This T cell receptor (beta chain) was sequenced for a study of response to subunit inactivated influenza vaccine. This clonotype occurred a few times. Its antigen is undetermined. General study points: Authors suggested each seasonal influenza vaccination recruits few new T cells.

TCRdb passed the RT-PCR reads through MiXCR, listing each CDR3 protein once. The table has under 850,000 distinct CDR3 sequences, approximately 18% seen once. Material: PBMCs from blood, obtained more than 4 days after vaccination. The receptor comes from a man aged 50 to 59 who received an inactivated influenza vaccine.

CDR3 sequence (DNA): TGTGCCAGCAGCTCCGGGACAGGGATCTATGGCTACACCTTC. It codes for CASSSGTGIYGYTF. The chain couples TRBV6-1 to TRBJ1-2, with 9 bases aligning to TRBD1. The CDR3 contains 14 residues. Losses at the gene ends were 6 bases for V and 4 bases for J; bases not matched to a gene: 6. CDR1 MNHNS and CDR2 SASEGT come from the germline V gene.